This is a list of T cell receptor beta chains from one sample in a study of cytomegalovirus exposure and HLA in healthy donors. Clones were sequenced by immunoSEQ multiplex PCR, and TCRdb holds only the in-frame ones, with some missing. The data contain 200,000 or so clones, roughly 77% of them singletons. The specimen sequenced was PBMCs. These receptors originate from a male donor in good health and CMV-seropositive. The CDR3 runs from the conserved cysteine through the conserved F or W. A D gene is named only where the DNA matches it firmly. Clone size, where shown, is once, few, many, or a class for clones that have expanded.

. . TRBJ2-6 TRBV9 CASSAPSTLGAANVLTF TGTGCCAGCAGCGCCCCCTCGACCCTAGGAGCTGCCAACGTCCTGACTTTC
TRBD1 . TRBJ1-6 TRBV2 CASSLDRAQSPLHF TGTGCCAGCAGCCTGGACAGGGCCCAATCACCCCTCCACTTT
. . TRBJ1-1 TRBV11-2 CASSVQGGHSEAFF TGTGCCAGCAGCGTCCAGGGTGGGCACTCTGAAGCTTTCTTT
. . TRBJ2-1 TRBV19 CASTPRRETNNEQFF TGTGCCAGTACCCCTCGAAGGGAGACAAACAATGAGCAGTTCTTC
TRBD2 once TRBJ2-5 TRBV13 CASSTSSGRETQYF TGTGCCAGCAGTACTTCAAGCGGGAGAGAGACCCAGTACTTC
. . TRBJ2-2 TRBV7-2 CASSRMGPYTGELFF TGTGCCAGCAGCCGGATGGGGCCATACACCGGGGAGCTGTTTTTT
. . TRBJ1-4 TRBV7-9 CASSLVQGNEKLFF TGTGCCAGCAGCTTAGTACAGGGAAATGAAAAACTGTTTTTT
TRBD1 . TRBJ2-7 TRBV6-6 CASSYMTGGVSYEQYF TGTGCCAGCAGTTACATGACAGGGGGGGTAAGCTACGAGCAGTACTTC
. . TRBJ2-6 TRBV7-9 CASSPTLQQQSSGANVLTF TGTGCCAGCAGCCCCACATTACAGCAACAGAGCTCTGGGGCCAACGTCCTGACTTTC
TRBD2 . TRBJ2-1 TRBV10-3 CAISDHTSGGAEQFF TGTGCCATCAGTGACCATACTAGCGGGGGTGCGGAGCAGTTCTTC
. . TRBJ2-2 TRBV5-1 CAGSSSRAYTGELFF TGCGCCGGCAGCTCATCCAGGGCTTACACCGGGGAGCTGTTTTTT
. . TRBJ2-7 TRBV6-1 CASWADYAYEQYF TGTGCCAGCTGGGCCGATTACGCCTACGAGCAGTACTTC
TRBD2 . TRBJ2-1 TRBV10-3 CAISDHGLASNEQFF TGTGCCATCAGTGACCACGGACTAGCTTCCAATGAGCAGTTCTTC
TRBD1 . TRBJ1-1 TRBV23-1 CASSPRGQKTEAFF TGCGCCAGCAGTCCCCGGGGACAGAAAACGGAAGCTTTCTTT
TRBD1 . TRBJ1-6 TRBV7-2 CASSPPGQGYSPLHF TGTGCCAGCAGCCCCCCAGGACAGGGATATTCACCCCTCCACTTT
. . TRBJ2-6 TRBV5-4 CASSLGGAGANVLTF TGTGCCAGCAGCTTGGGGGGGGCTGGGGCCAACGTCCTGACTTTC
. . TRBJ2-3 TRBV4-3 CASSQGVVGSTDTQYF TGCGCCAGCAGCCAAGGAGTGGTGGGCAGCACAGATACGCAGTATTTT
TRBD1 . TRBJ1-1 TRBV15 CATSRDLGRNRGNTEAFF TGTGCCACCAGCAGAGATCTAGGGCGGAACAGGGGAAACACTGAAGCTTTCTTT
. few TRBJ2-1 TRBV21-1 CASSMRDFMDEQFF TGTGCCAGCAGCATGCGGGACTTCATGGATGAGCAGTTCTTC
. . TRBJ2-7 TRBV7-2 CASSLVMEQYF TGTGCCAGCAGCTTAGTTATGGAGCAGTACTTC
TRBD2 . TRBJ2-5 TRBV6-6 CATRRAGAQETQYF TGTGCCACCCGGCGGGCGGGAGCACAAGAGACCCAGTACTTC
. . TRBJ2-7 TRBV9 CASSPIKEFGSGEQYF TGTGCCAGCAGCCCGATCAAGGAGTTCGGCTCGGGCGAGCAGTACTTC
. . TRBJ1-5 TRBV9 CASSAGYSNQPQHF TGTGCCAGCAGCGCAGGGTATAGCAATCAGCCCCAGCATTTT
. . TRBJ2-5 TRBV7-8 CASSLEAAETQYF TGTGCCAGCAGCTTAGAGGCGGCAGAGACCCAGTACTTC
TRBD1 . TRBJ2-1 TRBV27 CASSLGDRGLGEQFF TGTGCCAGCAGTTTAGGGGACAGGGGGCTCGGTGAGCAGTTCTTC
. . TRBJ2-3 TRBV5-1 CASSAGVSDTQYF TGCGCCAGCAGCGCCGGGGTCTCTGATACGCAGTATTTT
. . TRBJ1-5 TRBV30 CAWSGGQGSNQPQHF TGTGCCTGGAGCGGGGGGCAGGGGAGCAATCAGCCCCAGCATTTT
. . TRBJ2-1 TRBV7-2 CASSLGGERYNEQFF TGTGCCAGCAGCTTAGGGGGGGAACGGTACAATGAGCAGTTCTTC
TRBD1 . TRBJ1-1 TRBV7-8 CASSFRGRGQLNTEAFF TGTGCCAGCAGCTTCAGAGGCCGGGGACAGCTGAACACTGAAGCTTTCTTT
. . TRBJ2-4 TRBV7-2 CASSPRQGRDIQYF TGTGCCAGCAGCCCACGACAGGGGAGGGACATTCAGTACTTC
. . TRBJ2-1 TRBV5-4 CASSLPGHGEQFF TGTGCCAGCAGCTTGCCGGGTCACGGTGAGCAGTTCTTC
. . TRBJ2-5 TRBV29-1 CSVRPSGGVGETQYF TGCAGCGTCCGACCTTCGGGGGGCGTGGGAGAGACCCAGTACTTC
. . TRBJ2-1 TRBV5-4 CASSLGLQTYNEQFF TGTGCCAGCAGCCTGGGACTGCAAACCTACAATGAGCAGTTCTTC
TRBD2 . TRBJ2-5 TRBV4-2 CASSQGLSGSGAEETQYF TGTGCCAGCAGCCAAGGCCTATCGGGTAGCGGGGCCGAAGAGACCCAGTACTTC
. . TRBJ1-1 TRBV29-1 CSVVPSQGTEAFF TGCAGCGTCGTCCCTTCACAGGGAACTGAAGCTTTCTTT
. . TRBJ1-2 TRBV4-1 CASSQGQGYGYTF TGCGCCAGCAGCCAGGGCCAGGGCTATGGCTACACCTTC
TRBD2 . TRBJ2-1 TRBV5-1 CASSLSGGYNEQFF TGCGCCAGCAGTCTGAGCGGGGGGTACAATGAGCAGTTCTTC
. . TRBJ1-5 TRBV5-1 CASSSDRNQPQHF TGCGCCAGCAGCTCCGACAGAAATCAGCCCCAGCATTTT
. . TRBJ1-4 TRBV7-8 CASSLRGQRNEKLFF TGTGCCAGCAGCTTGCGGGGGCAGAGGAATGAAAAACTGTTTTTT
TRBD1 . TRBJ2-5 TRBV7-3 CASSLQGASETQYF TGTGCCAGCAGCTTACAGGGGGCGTCGGAGACCCAGTACTTC
. . TRBJ1-5 TRBV5-5 CASSSTVLSNQPQHF TGTGCCAGCAGCTCGACAGTTCTTAGCAATCAGCCCCAGCATTTT
. . TRBJ2-5 TRBV19 CASSTRDYQETQYF TGTGCCAGTAGTACCCGGGACTACCAAGAGACCCAGTACTTC
. . TRBJ2-3 TRBV11-3 CASSLRPGSTDTQYF TGTGCCAGCAGCTTACGTCCGGGTTCCACAGATACGCAGTATTTT
TRBD1 . TRBJ2-7 TRBV11-2 CASSLRQGSREQYF TGTGCCAGCAGCCTCAGACAGGGGTCGAGGGAGCAGTACTTC
TRBD1 . TRBJ1-1 TRBV9 CASSRTGSEAFF TGTGCCAGCAGTCGGACAGGGTCTGAAGCTTTCTTT